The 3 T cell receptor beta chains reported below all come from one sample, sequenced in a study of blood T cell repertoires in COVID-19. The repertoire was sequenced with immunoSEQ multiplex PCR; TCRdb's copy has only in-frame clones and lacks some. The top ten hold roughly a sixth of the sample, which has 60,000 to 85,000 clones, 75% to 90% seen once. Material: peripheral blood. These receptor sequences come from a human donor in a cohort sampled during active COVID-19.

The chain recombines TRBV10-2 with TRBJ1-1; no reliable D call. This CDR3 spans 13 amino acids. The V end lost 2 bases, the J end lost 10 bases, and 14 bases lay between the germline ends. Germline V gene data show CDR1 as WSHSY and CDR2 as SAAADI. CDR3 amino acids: CASSEEDWLPAFF. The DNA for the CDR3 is TGCGCCAGCAGTGAGGAGGACTGGCTGCCAGCTTTCTTT.

CDR3 region: CASSSGTSGEYDEQYF. The CDR3 DNA reads as TGTGCCAGCAGCTCAGGGACTAGCGGGGAGTACGACGAGCAGTACTTC. The gene calls are TRBV5-8 and TRBJ2-7; 13 positions agree with TRBD2. The germline V gene has CDR1 SGHTS and CDR2 YDEGEE. This CDR3 has 16 amino acids. V gave up 3 bases and J gave up 5 bases; unmatched junction bases: 8.

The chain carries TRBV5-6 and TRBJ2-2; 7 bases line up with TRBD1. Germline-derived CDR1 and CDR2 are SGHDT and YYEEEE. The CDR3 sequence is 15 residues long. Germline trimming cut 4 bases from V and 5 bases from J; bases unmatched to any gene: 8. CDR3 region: CASSTRPTGTGELFF. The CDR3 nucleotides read TGTGCCAGCAGCACAAGACCGACAGGGACCGGGGAGCTGTTTTTT.